This record looks at one TCR beta chain sequence and its context. A junction boundary mismatches the germline segment, possibly from a read error. The record originates from a study of blood T cell repertoires in COVID-19. Overall study: The study drew acute and convalescent COVID-19 samples from the United States, Italy and Spain.

Data came from immunoSEQ multiplex PCR; TCRdb stores just in-frame clones and leaves some out. The sample holds 100,000 to 150,000 clones, approximately 89% seen once. Germline CDR1 is SGHRS and CDR2 is YFSETQ. The CDR3 is 14 residues long. The V and J genes are TRBV5-1 and TRBJ1-2, with 7 bases lining up with TRBD1. The specimen sequenced was peripheral blood. This sequence was found in a man between 45 and 60 years old with acute or convalescent COVID-19. CDR3 sequence: CASSSNLAGQPNYF. The CDR3 region has the DNA TGCGCCAGCAGCTCCAACCTTGCGGGACAGCCAAATTATTTC. The entire variable domain, with the rest obtained from reference TRBV5-1 and TRBJ1-2, is as follows: KAGVTQTPRYLIKTRGQQVTLSCSPISGHRSVSWYQQTPGQGLQFLFEYFSETQRNKGNFPGRFSGRQFSNSRSEMNVSTLELGDSALYLCASSSNLAGQPNYFGSGTRLTVV.